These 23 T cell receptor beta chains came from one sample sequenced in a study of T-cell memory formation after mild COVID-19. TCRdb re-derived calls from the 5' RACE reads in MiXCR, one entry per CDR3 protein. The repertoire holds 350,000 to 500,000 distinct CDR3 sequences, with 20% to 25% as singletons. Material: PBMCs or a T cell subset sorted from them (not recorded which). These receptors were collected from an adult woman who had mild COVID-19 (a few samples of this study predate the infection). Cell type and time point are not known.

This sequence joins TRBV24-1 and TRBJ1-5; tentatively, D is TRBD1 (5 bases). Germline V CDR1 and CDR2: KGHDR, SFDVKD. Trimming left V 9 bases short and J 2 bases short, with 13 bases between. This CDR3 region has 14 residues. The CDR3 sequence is CATGGGLGNQPQHF. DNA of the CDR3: TGTGCCACCGGGGGAGGGCTGGGCAATCAGCCCCAGCATTTT.

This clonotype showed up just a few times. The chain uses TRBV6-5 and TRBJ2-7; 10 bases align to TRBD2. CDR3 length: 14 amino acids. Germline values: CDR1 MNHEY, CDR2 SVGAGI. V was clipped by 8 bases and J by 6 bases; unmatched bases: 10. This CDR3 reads CASAPGLAGVEQYF. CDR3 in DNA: TGTGCCAGCGCCCCGGGGCTAGCGGGAGTCGAGCAGTACTTC.

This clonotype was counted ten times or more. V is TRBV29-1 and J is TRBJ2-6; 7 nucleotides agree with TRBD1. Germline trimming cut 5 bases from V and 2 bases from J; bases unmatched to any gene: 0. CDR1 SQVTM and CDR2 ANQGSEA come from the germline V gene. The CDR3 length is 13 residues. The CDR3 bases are TGCAGCGTTCAGGGGGCTGGGGCCAACGTCCTGACTTTC. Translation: CSVQGAGANVLTF.

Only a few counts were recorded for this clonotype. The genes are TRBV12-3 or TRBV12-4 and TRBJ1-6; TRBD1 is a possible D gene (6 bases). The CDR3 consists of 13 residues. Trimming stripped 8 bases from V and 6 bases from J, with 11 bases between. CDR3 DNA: TGTGCCAGCTCTGGGACACGTAATTCACCCCTCCACTTT. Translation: CASSGTRNSPLHF.

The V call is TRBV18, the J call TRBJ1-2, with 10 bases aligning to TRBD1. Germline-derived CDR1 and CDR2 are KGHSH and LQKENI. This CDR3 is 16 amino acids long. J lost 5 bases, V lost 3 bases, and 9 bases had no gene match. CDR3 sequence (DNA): TGTGCCAGCTCACCTGCCGGGACAGGGGAACCATATGGCTACACCTTC. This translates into CASSPAGTGEPYGYTF. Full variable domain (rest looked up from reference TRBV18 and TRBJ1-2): NAGVMQNPRHLVRRRGQEARLRCSPMKGHSHVYWYRQLPEEGLKFMVYLQKENIIDESGMPKERFSAEFPKEGPSILRIQQVVRGDSAAYFCASSPAGTGEPYGYTFGSGTRLTVV.

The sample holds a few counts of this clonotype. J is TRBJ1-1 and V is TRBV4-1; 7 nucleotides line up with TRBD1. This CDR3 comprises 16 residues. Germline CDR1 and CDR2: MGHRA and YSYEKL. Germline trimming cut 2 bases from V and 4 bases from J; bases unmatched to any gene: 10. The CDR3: CASSQPDRAKGTEAFF. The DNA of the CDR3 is TGCGCCAGCAGCCAACCCGACAGGGCGAAGGGCACTGAAGCTTTCTTT.

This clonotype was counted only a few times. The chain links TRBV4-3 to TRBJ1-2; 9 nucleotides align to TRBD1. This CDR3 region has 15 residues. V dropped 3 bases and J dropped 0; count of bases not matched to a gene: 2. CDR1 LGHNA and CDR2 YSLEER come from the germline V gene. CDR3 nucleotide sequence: TGCGCCAGCAGCCAGTACAGGGGGCCTAACTATGGCTACACCTTC. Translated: CASSQYRGPNYGYTF.

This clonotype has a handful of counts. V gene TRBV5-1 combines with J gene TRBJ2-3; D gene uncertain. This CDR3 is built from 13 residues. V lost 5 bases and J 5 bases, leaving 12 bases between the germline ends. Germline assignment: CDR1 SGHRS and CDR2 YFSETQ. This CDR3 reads CASSPAGGDTQYF. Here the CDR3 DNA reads TGCGCCAGCAGTCCCGCAGGTGGAGATACGCAGTATTTT.

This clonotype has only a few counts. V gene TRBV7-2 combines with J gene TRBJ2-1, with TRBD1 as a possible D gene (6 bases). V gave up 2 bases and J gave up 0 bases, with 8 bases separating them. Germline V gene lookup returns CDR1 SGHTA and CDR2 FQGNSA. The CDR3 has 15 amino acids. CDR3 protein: CASSLTGLSYNEQFF. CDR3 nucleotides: TGTGCCAGCAGCTTAACAGGGCTCTCCTACAATGAGCAGTTCTTC.

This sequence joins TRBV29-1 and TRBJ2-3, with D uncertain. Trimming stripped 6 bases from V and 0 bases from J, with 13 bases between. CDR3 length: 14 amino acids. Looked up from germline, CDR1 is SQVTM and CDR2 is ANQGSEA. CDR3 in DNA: TGCAGCGTCCGGCCCGGAACTAGCACAGATACGCAGTATTTT. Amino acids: CSVRPGTSTDTQYF.

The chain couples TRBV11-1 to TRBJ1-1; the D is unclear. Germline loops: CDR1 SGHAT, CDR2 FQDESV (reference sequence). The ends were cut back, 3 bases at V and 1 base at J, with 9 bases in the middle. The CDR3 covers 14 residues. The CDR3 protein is CASSFGLGNTEAFF. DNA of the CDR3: TGTGCCAGCAGCTTCGGTCTGGGGAACACTGAAGCTTTCTTT.

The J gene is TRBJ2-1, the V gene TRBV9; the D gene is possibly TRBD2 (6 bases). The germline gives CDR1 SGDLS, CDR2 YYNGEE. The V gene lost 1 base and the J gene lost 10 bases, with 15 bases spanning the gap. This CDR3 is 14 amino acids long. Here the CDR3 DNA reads TGTGCCAGCAGCGTACGGGGGACGGACATCGAGCAGTTCTTC. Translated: CASSVRGTDIEQFF.

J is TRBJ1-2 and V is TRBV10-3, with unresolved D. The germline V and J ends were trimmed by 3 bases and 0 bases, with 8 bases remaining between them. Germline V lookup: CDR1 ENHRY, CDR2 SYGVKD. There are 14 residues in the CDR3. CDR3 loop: CAISDRVTNYGYTF. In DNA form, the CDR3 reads TGTGCCATCAGTGATAGGGTGACTAACTATGGCTACACCTTC.

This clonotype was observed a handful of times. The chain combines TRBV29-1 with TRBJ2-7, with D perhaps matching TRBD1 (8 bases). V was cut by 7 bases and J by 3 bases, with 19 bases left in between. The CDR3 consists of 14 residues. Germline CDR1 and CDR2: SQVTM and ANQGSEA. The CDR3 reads CSGGGGQGNYEQYF. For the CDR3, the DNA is TGCAGCGGGGGGGGCGGACAGGGAAACTACGAGCAGTACTTC.

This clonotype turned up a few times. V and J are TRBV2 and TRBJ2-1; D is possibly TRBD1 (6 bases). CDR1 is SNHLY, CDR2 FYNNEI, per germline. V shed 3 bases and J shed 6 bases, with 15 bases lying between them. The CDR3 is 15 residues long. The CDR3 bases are TGTGCCAGCAGTGAGAAAATGGACAGAATCAATGAGCAGTTCTTC. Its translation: CASSEKMDRINEQFF.

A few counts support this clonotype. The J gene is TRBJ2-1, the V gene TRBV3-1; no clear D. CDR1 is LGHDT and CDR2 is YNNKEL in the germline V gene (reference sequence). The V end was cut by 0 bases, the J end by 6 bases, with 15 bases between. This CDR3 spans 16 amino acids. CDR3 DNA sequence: TGTGCCAGCAGCCAAGATCCCCACCAACACAGCAATGAGCAGTTCTTC. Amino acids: CASSQDPHQHSNEQFF.

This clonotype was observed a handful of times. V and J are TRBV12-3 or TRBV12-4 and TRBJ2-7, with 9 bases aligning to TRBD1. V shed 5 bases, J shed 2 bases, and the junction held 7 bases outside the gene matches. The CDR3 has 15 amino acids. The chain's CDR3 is CASSPPDRGAYEQYF. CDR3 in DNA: TGTGCCAGCAGTCCCCCCGACAGGGGGGCCTACGAGCAGTACTTC.

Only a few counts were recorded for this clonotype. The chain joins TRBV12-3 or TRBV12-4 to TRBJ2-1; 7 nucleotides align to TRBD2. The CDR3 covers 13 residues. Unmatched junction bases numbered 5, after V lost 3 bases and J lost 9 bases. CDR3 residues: CASSLSGGGEQFF. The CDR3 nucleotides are TGTGCCAGCAGTTTGAGTGGGGGGGGTGAGCAGTTCTTC.

The CDR3 is CATTRGGAGYNEQFF. The CDR3 DNA follows: TGTGCCACCACCCGAGGAGGGGCGGGGTACAATGAGCAGTTCTTC. The rearrangement joins TRBV15 to TRBJ2-1; D may be TRBD2 (6 bases). This CDR3 spans 15 amino acids. CDR1 and CDR2 from the germline V gene are LNHNV and YYDKDF (reference sequence). V was shortened by 7 bases and J by 4 bases, with 17 bases between the two germline ends.

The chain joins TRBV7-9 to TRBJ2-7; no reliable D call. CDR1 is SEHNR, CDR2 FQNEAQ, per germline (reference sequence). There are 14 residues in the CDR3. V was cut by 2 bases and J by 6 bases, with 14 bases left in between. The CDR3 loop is CASSLKSGVGEQYF. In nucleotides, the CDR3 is TGTGCCAGCAGCTTAAAATCAGGAGTTGGCGAGCAGTACTTC. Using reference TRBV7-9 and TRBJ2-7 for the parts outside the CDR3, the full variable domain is DTGVSQNPRHKITKRGQNVTFRCDPISEHNRLYWYRQTLGQGPEFLTYFQNEAQLEKSRLLSDRFSAERPKGSFSTLEIQRTEQGDSAMYLCASSLKSGVGEQYFGPGTRLTVT.

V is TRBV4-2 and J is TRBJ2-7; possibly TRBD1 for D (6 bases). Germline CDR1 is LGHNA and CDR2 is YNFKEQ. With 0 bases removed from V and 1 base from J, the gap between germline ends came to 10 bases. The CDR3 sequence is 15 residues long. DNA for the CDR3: TGTGCCAGCAGCCAAGACAGGGGAAGGTCCTACGAGCAGTACTTC. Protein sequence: CASSQDRGRSYEQYF.

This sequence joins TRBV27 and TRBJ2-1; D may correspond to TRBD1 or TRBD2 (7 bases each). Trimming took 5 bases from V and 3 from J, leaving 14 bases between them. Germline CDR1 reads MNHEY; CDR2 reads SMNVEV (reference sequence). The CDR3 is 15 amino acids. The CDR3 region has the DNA TGTGCCAGCAGTCAAAGCGGGACAGTCTACAATGAGCAGTTCTTC. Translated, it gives CASSQSGTVYNEQFF.

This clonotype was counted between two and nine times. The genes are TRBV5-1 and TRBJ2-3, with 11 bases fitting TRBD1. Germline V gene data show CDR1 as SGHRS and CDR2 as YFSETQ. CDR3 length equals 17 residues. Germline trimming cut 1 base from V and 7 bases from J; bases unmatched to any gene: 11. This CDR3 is CASSLTQGRTGGYTQYF. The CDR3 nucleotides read TGCGCCAGCAGCTTGACTCAGGGGAGGACAGGGGGCTATACGCAGTATTTT.